This TCR beta chain was obtained from a study of blood T cells in healthy people across ages. This clonotype was counted a few times. It was with a sample-barcoded 5' primer and a J-beta primer mix that a second PCR of about 6 to 12 cycles was run. TCRdb used MiXCR to reprocess the 5' RACE reads, holding one entry per CDR3 protein. The sample has some 1.4 million distinct CDR3 sequences, 42% seen once. The CDR3 runs 12 residues. Germline loops: CDR1 SGDLS, CDR2 YYNGEE. V gave up 3 bases and J gave up 6 bases, with 9 bases separating them. What was sequenced was blood. V and J are TRBV9 and TRBJ1-1, with D unresolved. This receptor was taken from a woman aged 18-29 years in good health. As DNA, the CDR3 is TGTGCCAGCAGCGGGGGTCCTCCTGAAGCTTTCTTT. As protein: CASSGGPPEAFF.